The present T cell receptor beta chain was sequenced within a study of naive and memory T cell subsets. As regards this clonotype: Its antigen remains unidentified.

This CDR3 spans 14 amino acids. The germline gives CDR1 MNHEY, CDR2 SVGAGI. V was clipped by 6 bases and J by 4 bases; unmatched bases: 6. Study conclusions and caveats: Expression changes during T cell differentiation may affect RNA-based TCR counts. Naive and memory subsets had different power law exponents for TCR abundance. In naive cells, over 90% of TCR sequences were seen only once. Possibly reflecting memory cells re-expressing CD45RA, a few larger clonotypes occurred in naive repertoires, especially CD8.

The beta constant-region primer was an equimolar mix of two oligonucleotides covering TRBC1 and TRBC2. Nested alpha and beta constant-region primers with the SP2 primer drove four PCR rounds on ligated cDNA. Using its own MiXCR run on the UMI-ligation and nested PCR reads, TCRdb lists one record per CDR3 protein. The sample lists about 160,000 distinct CDR3 sequences, about 20% occurring once. Cells stained for CD3, CD4, CD8, CD45RA, CD27 and viability were sorted into four CD45RA/CD27 subsets. The receptor's source is a human donor in good health. Sequenced material: naive CD4+ T cells from blood. The chain employs TRBV6-5 and TRBJ1-1, with 9 bases matching TRBD1. The CDR3 DNA is TGTGCCAGCAGGGGACAGGGCATCATCACTGAAGCTTTCTTT. Protein product: CASRGQGIITEAFF.